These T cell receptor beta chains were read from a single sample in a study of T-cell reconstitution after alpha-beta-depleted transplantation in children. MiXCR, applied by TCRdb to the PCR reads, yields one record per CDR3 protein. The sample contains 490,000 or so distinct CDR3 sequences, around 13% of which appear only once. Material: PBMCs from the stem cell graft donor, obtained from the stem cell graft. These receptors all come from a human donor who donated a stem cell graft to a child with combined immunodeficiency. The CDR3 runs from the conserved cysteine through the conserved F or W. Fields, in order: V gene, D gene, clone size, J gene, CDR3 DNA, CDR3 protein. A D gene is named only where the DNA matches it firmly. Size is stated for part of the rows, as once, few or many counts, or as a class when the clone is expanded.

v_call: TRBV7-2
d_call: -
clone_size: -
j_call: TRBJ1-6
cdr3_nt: TGTGCCAGCAGCTTAGGGTCAGCTGCCTATAATTCACCCCTCCACTTT
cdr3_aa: CASSLGSAAYNSPLHF

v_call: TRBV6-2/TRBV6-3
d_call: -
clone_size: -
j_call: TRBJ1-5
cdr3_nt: TGTGCCAGCAGTTATCCGGGCCGGAGAGGCAATCAGCCCCAGCATTTT
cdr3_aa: CASSYPGRRGNQPQHF

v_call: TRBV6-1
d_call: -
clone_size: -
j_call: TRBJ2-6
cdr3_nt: TGTGCCAGCAGTCCCAACCAGGTGGTGTCCAACGTCCTGACTTTC
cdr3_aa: CASSPNQVVSNVLTF

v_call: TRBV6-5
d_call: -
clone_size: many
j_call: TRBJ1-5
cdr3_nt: TGTGCCAGCAGTTACTCCCTGTTCTCCGTTAGCAATCAGCCCCAGCATTTT
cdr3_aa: CASSYSLFSVSNQPQHF

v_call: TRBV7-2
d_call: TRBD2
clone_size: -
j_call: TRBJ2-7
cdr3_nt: TGTGCCAGCAGCCAGGAGACTAGCGGGGTTTACGAGCAGTACTTC
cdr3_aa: CASSQETSGVYEQYF

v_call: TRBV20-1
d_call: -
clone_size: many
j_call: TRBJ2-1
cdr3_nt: TGCAGTGCTTTGTCTCCAGGCGATGAGCAGTTCTTC
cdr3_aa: CSALSPGDEQFF

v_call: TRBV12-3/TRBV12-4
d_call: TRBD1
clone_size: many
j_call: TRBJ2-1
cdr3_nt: TGTGCCAGCAGAAGGGGGCCGTGGAGCAATGAGCAGTTCTTC
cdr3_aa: CASRRGPWSNEQFF

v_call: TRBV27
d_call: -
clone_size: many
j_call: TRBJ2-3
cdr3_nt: TGTGCCAGCAGTCGCACGTTTGGGGATACGCAGTATTTT
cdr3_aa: CASSRTFGDTQYF

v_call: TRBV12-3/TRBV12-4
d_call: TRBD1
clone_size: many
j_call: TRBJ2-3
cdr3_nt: TGTGCCAGCAGGACAGGGACGGGCACAGATACGCAGTATTTT
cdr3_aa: CASRTGTGTDTQYF

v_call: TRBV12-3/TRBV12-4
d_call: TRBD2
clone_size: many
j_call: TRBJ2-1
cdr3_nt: TGTGCCAGCAGGGGAGCGGGAAGAATCAATGAGCAGTTCTTC
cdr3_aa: CASRGAGRINEQFF

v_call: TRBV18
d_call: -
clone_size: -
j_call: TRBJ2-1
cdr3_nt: TGTGCCAGCTCACCCGCCGGGGCTCCTTCGGGGTTCTTC
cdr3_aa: CASSPAGAPSGFF

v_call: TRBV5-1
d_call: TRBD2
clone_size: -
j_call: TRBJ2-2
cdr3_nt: TGCGCCAGTACTAGACTAGCGGGGATAGCCGGGGAGCTGTTTTTT
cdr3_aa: CASTRLAGIAGELFF

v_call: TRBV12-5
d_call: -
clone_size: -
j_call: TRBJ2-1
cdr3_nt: TGTGCTAGTGCCACAAAGGGGGAGCTCCCCCCGTTACATGAGCAGTTCTTC
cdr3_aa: CASATKGELPPLHEQFF

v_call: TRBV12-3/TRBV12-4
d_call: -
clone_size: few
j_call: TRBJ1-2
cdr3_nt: TGTGCCAGCAGCTTTACAGAGGCCTATGGCTACACCTTC
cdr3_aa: CASSFTEAYGYTF

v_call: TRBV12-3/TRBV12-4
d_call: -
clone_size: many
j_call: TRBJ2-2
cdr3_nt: TGTGCCAGCAGTTTGTTCGGGCCGGAGCTGTTTTTT
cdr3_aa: CASSLFGPELFF

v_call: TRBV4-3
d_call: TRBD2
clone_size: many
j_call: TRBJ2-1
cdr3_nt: TGCGCCAGCAGCCAAGATTGGACTAGCGGGAGCAATGAGCAGTTCTTC
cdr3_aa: CASSQDWTSGSNEQFF